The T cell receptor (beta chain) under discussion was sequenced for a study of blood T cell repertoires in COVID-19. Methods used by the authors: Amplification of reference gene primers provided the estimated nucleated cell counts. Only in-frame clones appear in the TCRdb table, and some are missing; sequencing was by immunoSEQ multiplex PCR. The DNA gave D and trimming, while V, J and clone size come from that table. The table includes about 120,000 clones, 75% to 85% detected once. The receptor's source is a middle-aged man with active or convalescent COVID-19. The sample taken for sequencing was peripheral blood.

As DNA, the CDR3 is TGTGCCAGCAGCTTAGGCCTAAGTCTAGCAGGCACAGATACGCAGTATTTT. It encodes CASSLGLSLAGTDTQYF. The rearrangement joins TRBV13 to TRBJ2-3; weak D call: TRBD2 (5 bases). This CDR3 contains 17 residues. V lost 0 bases and J 1 base, leaving 14 bases between the germline ends. Germline values: CDR1 PRHDT, CDR2 FYEKMQ (reference sequence).